The clone carrying this TCR beta chain came up many times. Its antigen is still unknown. RNA transcripts provided the source from which TCR beta CDR3 regions were amplified. Carried out on the TCR CDR3, a first-round RT-PCR used the HTBI primer set. TCRdb re-called the multiplex PCR reads through MiXCR, storing one row per CDR3 protein. The table lists about 590,000 distinct CDR3 sequences, around 14% of them singletons. The entry originates in a study of T cells in Graves' hyperthyroidism and ophthalmopathy. Study-wide context: Peripheral blood was taken when the disease was first diagnosed, before any treatment began.

Germline V lookup: CDR1 SGHTA, CDR2 FQGTGA. The CDR3 contains 11 residues. V dropped 1 base and J dropped 7 bases, with 4 bases sitting between them. Study results and limitations: Within blood appeared most thyroid clonotypes that had expanded above 0.001.

The sequence derives from a woman aged 25 to 39 with Graves' hyperthyroidism. The V and J genes are TRBV7-3 and TRBJ1-1; no clear D. Sequenced sample: blood. The chain's CDR3 is CASSLNGEAFF. For the CDR3, the DNA is TGTGCCAGCAGCTTAAATGGTGAAGCTTTCTTT.